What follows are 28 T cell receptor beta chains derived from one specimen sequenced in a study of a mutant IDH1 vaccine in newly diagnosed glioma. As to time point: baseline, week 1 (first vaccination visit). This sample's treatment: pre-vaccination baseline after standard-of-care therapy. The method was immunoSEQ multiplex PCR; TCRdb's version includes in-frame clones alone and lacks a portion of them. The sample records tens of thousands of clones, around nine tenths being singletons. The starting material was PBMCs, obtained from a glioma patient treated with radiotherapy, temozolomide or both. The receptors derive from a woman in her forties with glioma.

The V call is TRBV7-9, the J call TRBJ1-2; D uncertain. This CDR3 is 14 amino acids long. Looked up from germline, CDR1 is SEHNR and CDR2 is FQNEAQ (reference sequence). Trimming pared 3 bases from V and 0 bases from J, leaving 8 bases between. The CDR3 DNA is TGTGCCAGCAGCTTGCGGCCCACTAACTATGGCTACACCTTC. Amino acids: CASSLRPTNYGYTF.

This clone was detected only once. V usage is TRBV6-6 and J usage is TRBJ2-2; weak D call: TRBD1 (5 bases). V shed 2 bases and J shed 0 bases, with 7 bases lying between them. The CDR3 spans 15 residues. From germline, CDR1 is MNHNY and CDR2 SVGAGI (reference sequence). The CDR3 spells CASSYGAANTGELFF. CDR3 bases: TGTGCCAGCAGTTACGGGGCGGCGAACACCGGGGAGCTGTTTTTT.

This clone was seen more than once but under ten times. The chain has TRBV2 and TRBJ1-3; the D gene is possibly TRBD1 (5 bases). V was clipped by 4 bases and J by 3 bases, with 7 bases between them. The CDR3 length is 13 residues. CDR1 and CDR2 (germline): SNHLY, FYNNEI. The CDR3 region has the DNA TGTGCCAGCAGTGGGGACGGTGGAAACACCATATATTTT. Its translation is CASSGDGGNTIYF.

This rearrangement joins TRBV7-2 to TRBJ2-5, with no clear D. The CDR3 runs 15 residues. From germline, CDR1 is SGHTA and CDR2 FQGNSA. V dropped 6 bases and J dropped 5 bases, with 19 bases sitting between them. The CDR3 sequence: CASSAMAGSRETQYF. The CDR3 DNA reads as TGTGCCAGCAGTGCAATGGCAGGCTCTAGGGAGACCCAGTACTTC.

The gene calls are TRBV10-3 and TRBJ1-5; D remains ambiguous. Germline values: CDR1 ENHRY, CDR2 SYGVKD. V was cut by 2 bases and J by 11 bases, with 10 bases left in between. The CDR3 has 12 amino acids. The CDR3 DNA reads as TGTGCCATCAGTGAGCCACGAGAAGCCCAGCATTTT. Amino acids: CAISEPREAQHF.

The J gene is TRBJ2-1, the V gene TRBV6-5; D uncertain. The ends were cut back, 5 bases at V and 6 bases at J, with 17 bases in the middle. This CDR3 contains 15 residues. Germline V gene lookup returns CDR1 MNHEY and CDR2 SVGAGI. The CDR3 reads CASSPDRLRSNEQFF. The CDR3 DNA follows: TGTGCCAGCAGTCCAGACCGCCTGAGGAGCAATGAGCAGTTCTTC.

CDR3 sequence reads: CASSEVRGSRMNTEAFF. The CDR3, as DNA: TGTGCCAGCAGTGAAGTCAGGGGGAGTCGGATGAACACTGAAGCTTTCTTT. This rearrangement joins TRBV6-1 to TRBJ1-1; 7 positions match TRBD1. Germline V lookup: CDR1 MNHNS, CDR2 SASEGT. This CDR3 is built from 17 residues. Trimming removed 1 base from V and 0 bases from J; junction bases left unmatched: 8.

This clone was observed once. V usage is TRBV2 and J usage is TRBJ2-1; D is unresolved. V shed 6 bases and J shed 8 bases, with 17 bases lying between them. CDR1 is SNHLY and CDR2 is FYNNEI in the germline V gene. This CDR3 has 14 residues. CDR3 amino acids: CASSESGPAYEQFF. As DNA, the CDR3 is TGTGCCAGCAGCGAGAGTGGGCCTGCATATGAGCAGTTCTTC.

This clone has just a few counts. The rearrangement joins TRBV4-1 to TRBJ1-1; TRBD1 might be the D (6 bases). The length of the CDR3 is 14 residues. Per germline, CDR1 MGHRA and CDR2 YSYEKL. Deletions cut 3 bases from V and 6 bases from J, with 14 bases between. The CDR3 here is CASSHRGQEAEAFF. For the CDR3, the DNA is TGCGCCAGCAGCCACCGGGGGCAGGAGGCTGAAGCTTTCTTT.

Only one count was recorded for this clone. In nucleotides, the CDR3 is TGTGCCAGCAGCTTAGTAAGACGCCAACCCCCAGAGACCCAGTACTTC. Residues: CASSLVRRQPPETQYF. V and J are TRBV7-8 and TRBJ2-5; the D is unclear. Trimming shortened V by 1 base and J by 4 bases, and 16 bases separated the two germline ends. The germline V gene encodes CDR1 SGHVS and CDR2 FQNEAQ. The CDR3 runs 16 residues.

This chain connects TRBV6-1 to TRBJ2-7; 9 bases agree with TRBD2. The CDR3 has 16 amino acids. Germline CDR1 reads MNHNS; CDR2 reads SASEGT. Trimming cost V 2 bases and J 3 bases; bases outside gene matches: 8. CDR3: CASSESGERGVYEQYF. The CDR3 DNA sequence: TGTGCCAGCAGTGAATCCGGAGAGCGGGGGGTCTACGAGCAGTACTTC.

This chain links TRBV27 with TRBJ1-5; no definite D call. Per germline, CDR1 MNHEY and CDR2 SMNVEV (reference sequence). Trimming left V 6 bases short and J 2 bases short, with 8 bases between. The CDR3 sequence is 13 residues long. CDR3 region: CASRGSGNQPQHF. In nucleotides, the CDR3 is TGTGCCAGCAGGGGGTCAGGCAATCAGCCCCAGCATTTT.

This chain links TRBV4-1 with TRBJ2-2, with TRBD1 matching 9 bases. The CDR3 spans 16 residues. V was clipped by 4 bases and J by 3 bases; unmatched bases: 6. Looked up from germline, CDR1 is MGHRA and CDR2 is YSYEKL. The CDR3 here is CASSRGQGLDTGELFF. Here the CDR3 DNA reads TGCGCCAGCAGCCGCGGACAGGGGCTGGACACCGGGGAGCTGTTTTTT.

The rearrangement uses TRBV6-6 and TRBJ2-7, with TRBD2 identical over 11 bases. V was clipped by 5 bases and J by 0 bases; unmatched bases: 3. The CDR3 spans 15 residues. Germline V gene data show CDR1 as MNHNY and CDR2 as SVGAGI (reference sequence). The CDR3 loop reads CASSPSGRSSYEQYF. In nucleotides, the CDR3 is TGTGCCAGCAGTCCTAGCGGGAGGTCCTCCTACGAGCAGTACTTC.

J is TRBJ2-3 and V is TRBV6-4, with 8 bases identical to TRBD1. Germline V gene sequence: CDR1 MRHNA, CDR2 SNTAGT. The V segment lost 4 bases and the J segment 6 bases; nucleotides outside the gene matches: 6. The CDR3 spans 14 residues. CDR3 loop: CASSAAGGADTQYF. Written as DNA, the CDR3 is TGTGCCAGCAGTGCGGCAGGGGGCGCGGATACGCAGTATTTT.

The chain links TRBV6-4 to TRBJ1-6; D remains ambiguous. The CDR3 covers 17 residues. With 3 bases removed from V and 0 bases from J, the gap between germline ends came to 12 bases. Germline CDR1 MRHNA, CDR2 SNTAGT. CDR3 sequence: CASSDLPVISYNSPLHF. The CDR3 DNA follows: TGTGCCAGCAGTGATCTCCCGGTGATCTCCTATAATTCACCCCTCCACTTT.

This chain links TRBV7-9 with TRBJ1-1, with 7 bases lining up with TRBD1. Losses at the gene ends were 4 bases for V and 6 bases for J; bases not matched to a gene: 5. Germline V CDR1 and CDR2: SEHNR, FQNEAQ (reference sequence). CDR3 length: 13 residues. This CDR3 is CASSSIRGAEAFF. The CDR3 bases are TGTGCCAGCAGCTCGATCAGGGGGGCTGAAGCTTTCTTT.

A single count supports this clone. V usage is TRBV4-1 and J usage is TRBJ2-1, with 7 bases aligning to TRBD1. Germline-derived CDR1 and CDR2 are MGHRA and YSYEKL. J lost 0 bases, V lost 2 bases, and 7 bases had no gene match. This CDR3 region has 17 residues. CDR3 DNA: TGCGCCAGCAGCCAACCTAGGGGGCCCCCCTCCTACAATGAGCAGTTCTTC. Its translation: CASSQPRGPPSYNEQFF.

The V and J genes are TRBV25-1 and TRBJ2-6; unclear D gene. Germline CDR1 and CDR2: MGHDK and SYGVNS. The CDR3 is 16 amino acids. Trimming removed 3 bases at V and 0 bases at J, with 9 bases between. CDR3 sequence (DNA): TGTGCCAGCAGTGATTCAGGTTTCTCTGGGGCCAACGTCCTGACTTTC. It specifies CASSDSGFSGANVLTF.

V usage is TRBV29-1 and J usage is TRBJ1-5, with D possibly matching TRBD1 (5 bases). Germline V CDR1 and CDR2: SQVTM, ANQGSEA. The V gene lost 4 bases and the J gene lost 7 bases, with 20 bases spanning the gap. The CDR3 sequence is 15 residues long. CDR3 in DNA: TGCAGCGTTGTACCCCACGGGGGGACCGGGCAGCCCCAGCATTTT. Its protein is CSVVPHGGTGQPQHF.

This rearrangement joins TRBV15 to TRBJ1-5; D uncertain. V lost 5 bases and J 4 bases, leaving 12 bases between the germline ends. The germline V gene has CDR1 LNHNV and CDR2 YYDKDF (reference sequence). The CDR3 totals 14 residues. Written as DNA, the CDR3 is TGTGCCACCAGCTCGGGAGCGGAGAATCAGCCCCAGCATTTT. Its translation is CATSSGAENQPQHF.

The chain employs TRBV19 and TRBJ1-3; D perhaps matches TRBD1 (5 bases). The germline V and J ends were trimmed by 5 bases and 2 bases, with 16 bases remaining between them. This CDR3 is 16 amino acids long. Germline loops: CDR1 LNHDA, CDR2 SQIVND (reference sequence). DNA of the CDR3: TGTGCCAGTAGTCTGGACGGGGGGGAAACTGGAAACACCATATATTTT. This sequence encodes CASSLDGGETGNTIYF.

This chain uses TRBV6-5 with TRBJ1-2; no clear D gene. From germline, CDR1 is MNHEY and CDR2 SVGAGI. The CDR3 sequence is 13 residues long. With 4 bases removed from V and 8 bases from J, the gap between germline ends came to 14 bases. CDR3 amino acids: CASSSIPGGGYTF. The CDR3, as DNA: TGTGCCAGCAGTTCTATCCCCGGCGGGGGCTACACCTTC.

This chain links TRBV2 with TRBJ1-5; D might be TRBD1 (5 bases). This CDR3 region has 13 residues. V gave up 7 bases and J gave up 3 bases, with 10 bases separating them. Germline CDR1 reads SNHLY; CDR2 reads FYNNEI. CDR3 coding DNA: TGTGCCAGCAAAGACAGAGTCAATCAGCCCCAGCATTTT. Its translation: CASKDRVNQPQHF.

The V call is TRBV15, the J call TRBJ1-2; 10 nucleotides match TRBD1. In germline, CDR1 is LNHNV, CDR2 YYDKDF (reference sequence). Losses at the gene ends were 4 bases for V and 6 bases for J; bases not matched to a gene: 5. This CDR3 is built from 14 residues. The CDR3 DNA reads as TGTGCCACCAGCACTTGGACAGGGGGAGATGGCTACACCTTC. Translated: CATSTWTGGDGYTF.

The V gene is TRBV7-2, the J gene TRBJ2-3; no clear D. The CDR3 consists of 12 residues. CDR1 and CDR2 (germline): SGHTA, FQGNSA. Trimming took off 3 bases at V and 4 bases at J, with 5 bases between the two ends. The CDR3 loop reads CASSFFPDTQYF. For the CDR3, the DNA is TGTGCCAGCAGCTTTTTTCCAGATACGCAGTATTTT.

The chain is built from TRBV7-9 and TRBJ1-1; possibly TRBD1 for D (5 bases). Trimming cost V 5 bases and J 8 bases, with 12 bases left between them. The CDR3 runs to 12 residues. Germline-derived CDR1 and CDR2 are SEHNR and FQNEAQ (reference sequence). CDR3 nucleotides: TGTGCCAGCAGCCTGCCAGGGCCAGAAGCTTTCTTT. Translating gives CASSLPGPEAFF.

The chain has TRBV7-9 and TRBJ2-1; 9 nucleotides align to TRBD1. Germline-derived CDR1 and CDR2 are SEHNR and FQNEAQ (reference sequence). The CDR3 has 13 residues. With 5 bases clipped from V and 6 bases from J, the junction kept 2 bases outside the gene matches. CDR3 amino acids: CASSQGQGNEQFF. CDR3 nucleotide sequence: TGTGCCAGCAGCCAGGGACAGGGCAATGAGCAGTTCTTC. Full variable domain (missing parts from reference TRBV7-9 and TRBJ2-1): DTGVSQNPRHKITKRGQNVTFRCDPISEHNRLYWYRQTLGQGPEFLTYFQNEAQLEKSRLLSDRFSAERPKGSFSTLEIQRTEQGDSAMYLCASSQGQGNEQFFGPGTRLTVL.